This TCR beta chain was sequenced in a study of control samples from healthy donors and cancer patients. Concerning this clone: This sample includes further DNA sequences coding for the same CDR3.

The method was immunoSEQ multiplex PCR; TCRdb's version includes in-frame clones alone and lacks a portion of them. The sample yields about 170,000 clones, about 87% seen once. The germline gives CDR1 LGHDT, CDR2 YNNKEL (reference sequence). The CDR3 contains 12 residues. Trimming took off 3 bases at V and 0 bases at J, with 1 base between the two ends. The gene calls are TRBV3-1 (or the pseudogene TRBV3-2) and TRBJ2-3; D is unclear. The TCR originated in a man younger than 45 in good health. Specimen: blood. In DNA, the CDR3 is TGTGCCAGCAGCCAGAGCACAGATACGCAGTATTTT. Translating gives CASSQSTDTQYF.